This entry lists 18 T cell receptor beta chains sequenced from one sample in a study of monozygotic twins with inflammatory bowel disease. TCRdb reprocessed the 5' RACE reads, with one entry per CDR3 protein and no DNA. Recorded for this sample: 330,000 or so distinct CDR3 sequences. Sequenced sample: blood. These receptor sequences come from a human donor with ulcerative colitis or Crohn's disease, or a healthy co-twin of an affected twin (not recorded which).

This chain's CDR3 is CASSLFPYGVSNQPQHF. This chain joins TRBV27 and TRBJ1-5. Germline V gene lookup returns CDR1 MNHEY and CDR2 SMNVEV (reference sequence). CDR3 length: 17 residues.

The CDR3 loop reads CATGQGSGETQYF. J is TRBJ2-5 and V is TRBV27; TCRdb gives TRBD1 as the D gene, but with no DNA this cannot be confirmed. CDR1 and CDR2 (germline): MNHEY, SMNVEV (reference sequence). The CDR3 runs 13 residues.

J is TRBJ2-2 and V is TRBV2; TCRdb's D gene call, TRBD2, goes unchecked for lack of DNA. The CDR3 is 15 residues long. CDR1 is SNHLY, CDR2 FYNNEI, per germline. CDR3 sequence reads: CASSGLAVNTGELFF.

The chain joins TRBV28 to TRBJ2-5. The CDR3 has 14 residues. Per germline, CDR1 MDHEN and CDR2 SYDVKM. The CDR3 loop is CASSLIGEWKTQYF.

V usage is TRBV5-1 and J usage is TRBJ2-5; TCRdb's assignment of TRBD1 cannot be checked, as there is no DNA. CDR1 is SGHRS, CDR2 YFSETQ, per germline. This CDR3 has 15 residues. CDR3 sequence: CASSIGTGDGETQYF.

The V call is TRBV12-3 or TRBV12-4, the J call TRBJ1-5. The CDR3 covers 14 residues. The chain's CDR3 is CASSLKGNNQPQHF.

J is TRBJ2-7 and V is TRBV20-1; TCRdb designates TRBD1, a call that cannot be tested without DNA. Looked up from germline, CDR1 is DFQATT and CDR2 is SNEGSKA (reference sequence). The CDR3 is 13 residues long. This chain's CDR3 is CSAPRQGTYEQYF.

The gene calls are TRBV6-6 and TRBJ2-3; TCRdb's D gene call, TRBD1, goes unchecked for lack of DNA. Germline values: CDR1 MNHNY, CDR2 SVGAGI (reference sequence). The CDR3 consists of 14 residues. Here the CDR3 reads CASSYGTNTDTQYF.

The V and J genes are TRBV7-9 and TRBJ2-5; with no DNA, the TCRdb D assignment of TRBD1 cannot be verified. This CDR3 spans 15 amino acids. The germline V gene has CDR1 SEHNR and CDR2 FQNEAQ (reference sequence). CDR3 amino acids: CASSLKGGDGETQYF. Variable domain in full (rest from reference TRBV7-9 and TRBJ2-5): DTGVSQNPRHKITKRGQNVTFRCDPISEHNRLYWYRQTLGQGPEFLTYFQNEAQLEKSRLLSDRFSAERPKGSFSTLEIQRTEQGDSAMYLCASSLKGGDGETQYFGPGTRLLVL.

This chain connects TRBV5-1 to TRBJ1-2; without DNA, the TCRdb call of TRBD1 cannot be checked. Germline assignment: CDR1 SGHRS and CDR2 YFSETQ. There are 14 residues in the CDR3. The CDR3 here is CASSSDGTDYGYTF. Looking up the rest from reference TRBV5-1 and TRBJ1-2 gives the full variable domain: KAGVTQTPRYLIKTRGQQVTLSCSPISGHRSVSWYQQTPGQGLQFLFEYFSETQRNKGNFPGRFSGRQFSNSRSEMNVSTLELGDSALYLCASSSDGTDYGYTFGSGTRLTVV.

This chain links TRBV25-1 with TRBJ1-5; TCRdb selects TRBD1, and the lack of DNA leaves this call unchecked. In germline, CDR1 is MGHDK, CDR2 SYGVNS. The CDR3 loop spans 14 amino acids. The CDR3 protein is CASSVGTGDQPQHF.

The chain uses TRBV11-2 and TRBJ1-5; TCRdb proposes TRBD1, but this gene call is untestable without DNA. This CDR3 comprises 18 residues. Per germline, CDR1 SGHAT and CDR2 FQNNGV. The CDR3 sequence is CASSSRAQGTMGNQPQHF.

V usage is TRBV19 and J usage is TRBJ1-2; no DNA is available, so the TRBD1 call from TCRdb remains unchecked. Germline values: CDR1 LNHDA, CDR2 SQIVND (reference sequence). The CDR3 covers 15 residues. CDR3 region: CASSIFWTGDDGYTF.

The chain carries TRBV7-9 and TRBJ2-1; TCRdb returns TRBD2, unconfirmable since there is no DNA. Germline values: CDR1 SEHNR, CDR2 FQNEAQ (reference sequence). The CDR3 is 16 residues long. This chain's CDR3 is CASSTGLAGSYNEQFF.

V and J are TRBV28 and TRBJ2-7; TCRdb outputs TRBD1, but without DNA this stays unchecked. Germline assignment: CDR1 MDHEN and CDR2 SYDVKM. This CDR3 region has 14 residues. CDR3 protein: CASSFGGFFREQYF.

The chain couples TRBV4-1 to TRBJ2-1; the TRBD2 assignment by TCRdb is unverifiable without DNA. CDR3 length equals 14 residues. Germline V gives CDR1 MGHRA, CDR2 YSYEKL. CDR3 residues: CASSQVSGSNEQFF.

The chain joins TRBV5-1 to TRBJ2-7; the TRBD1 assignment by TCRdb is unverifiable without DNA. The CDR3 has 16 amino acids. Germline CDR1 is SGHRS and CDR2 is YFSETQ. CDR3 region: CASTPLPGQGTYEQYF.

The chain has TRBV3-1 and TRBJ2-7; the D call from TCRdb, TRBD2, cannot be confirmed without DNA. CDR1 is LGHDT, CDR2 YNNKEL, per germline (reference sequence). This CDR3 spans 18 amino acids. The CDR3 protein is CASSQARLAGGPSYEQYF.